The 16 T cell receptor beta chains listed next were all sequenced from one sample in a study of PD-L1 blockade in urothelial cancer. Only in-frame clones appear in the TCRdb table, and some are missing; sequencing was by immunoSEQ multiplex PCR. The sample consists of 100,000 to 150,000 clones, 65% to 85% of them appearing once. Noted time point: pretreatment peripheral blood. Sequences were derived from PBMCs, sampled around atezolizumab (anti-PD-L1) treatment. The receptors were gathered from a man aged 50 to 60 with urothelial cancer.

CDR3 nucleotides: TGTGCCAGCATGAGGACAGGGTCGCCCTACGAGCAGTACTTC. This codes for CASMRTGSPYEQYF. The rearrangement links TRBV28 to TRBJ2-7; 8 bases are a match to TRBD1. Unmatched junction bases numbered 7, after V lost 7 bases and J lost 2 bases. CDR3 length: 14 residues. Germline-derived CDR1 and CDR2 are MDHEN and SYDVKM.

CDR3: CASRQGWTSNQPQHF. CDR3 DNA sequence: TGTGCCAGTAGGCAGGGGTGGACGAGCAATCAGCCCCAGCATTTT. V usage is TRBV19 and J usage is TRBJ1-5; D is possibly TRBD1 (6 bases). V was clipped by 6 bases and J by 1 base, with 13 bases between them. The V gene's germline CDR1 is LNHDA and CDR2 SQIVND (reference sequence). The CDR3 loop spans 15 amino acids.

The rearrangement joins TRBV6-6 to TRBJ1-1, with D tentatively TRBD1 (5 bases). V was clipped by 0 bases and J by 4 bases, with 12 bases between them. Germline CDR1 MNHNY, CDR2 SVGAGI (reference sequence). The CDR3 contains 15 residues. As DNA, the CDR3 is TGTGCCAGCAGTTACTCGATCGCAGGGATCACTGAAGCTTTCTTT. Protein product: CASSYSIAGITEAFF.

Only a few counts were recorded for this clone. The V and J genes are TRBV7-8 and TRBJ1-6, with 10 nucleotides matching TRBD1. Losses at the gene ends were 4 bases for V and 7 bases for J; bases not matched to a gene: 4. CDR1 is SGHVS and CDR2 is FQNEAQ in the germline V gene. This CDR3 comprises 15 residues. Here the CDR3 DNA reads TGTGCCAGCAGCTCTCGGACAGGGGGGAATTCACCCCTCCACTTT. As protein: CASSSRTGGNSPLHF.

The DNA of the CDR3 is TGTGCCAGCTCGCGGACAGGGCTGGATACGCAGTATTTT. Translated: CASSRTGLDTQYF. The gene calls are TRBV18 and TRBJ2-3; 8 bases align to TRBD1. CDR3 size: 13 residues. The junction had 5 bases not matched to a gene; V was cut back by 6 bases and J by 6 bases. Germline V gene sequence: CDR1 KGHSH, CDR2 LQKENI.

This clone came up once. The rearrangement links TRBV5-1 to TRBJ2-1; maybe TRBD1 (5 bases). Germline V lookup: CDR1 SGHRS, CDR2 YFSETQ. V was clipped by 0 bases and J by 4 bases, with 5 bases between them. This CDR3 is built from 13 residues. Here the CDR3 DNA reads TGCGCCAGCAGCTTGGGACAGTACAATGAGCAGTTCTTC. Protein product: CASSLGQYNEQFF.

CDR3 region: CASSRPGTGPTNEKLFF. In DNA, the CDR3 is TGTGCCAGCAGCCGTCCCGGGACAGGACCAACTAATGAAAAACTGTTTTTT. This chain links TRBV28 with TRBJ1-4; 8 bases line up with TRBD1. Germline assignment: CDR1 MDHEN and CDR2 SYDVKM. The CDR3 is 17 residues long. V was pared by 6 bases and J by 0 bases, with 9 bases of the junction left unmatched. Supplemented by reference TRBV28 and TRBJ1-4, the full variable domain reads DVKVTQSSRYLVKRTGEKVFLECVQDMDHENMFWYRQDPGLGLRLIYFSYDVKMKEKGDIPEGYSVSREKKERFSLILESASTNQTSMYLCASSRPGTGPTNEKLFFGSGTQLSVL.

The CDR3 coding sequence is TGTGCCAGTAGTATAGGACAGCCCATCCAAGAGACCCAGTACTTC. This translates into CASSIGQPIQETQYF. This chain joins TRBV19 and TRBJ2-5; a possible D gene is TRBD1 (5 bases). From germline, CDR1 is LNHDA and CDR2 SQIVND (reference sequence). CDR3 size: 15 residues. V lost 1 base and J 1 base, leaving 10 bases between the germline ends.

The chain links TRBV10-3 to TRBJ2-7, with TRBD2 matching 10 bases. The J segment lost 0 bases and the V segment lost 0 bases, leaving 11 bases of the junction unmatched. Germline V lookup: CDR1 ENHRY, CDR2 SYGVKD. The CDR3 loop spans 19 amino acids. CDR3 sequence (DNA): TGTGCCATCAGTGAGTCAAGGCTAGCGGGAGAGGAGAACTCCTACGAGCAGTACTTC. Protein product: CAISESRLAGEENSYEQYF.

The rearrangement joins TRBV18 to TRBJ2-4; D is unclear. CDR3 length: 14 amino acids. Germline assignment: CDR1 KGHSH and CDR2 LQKENI. The V end was cut by 2 bases, the J end by 3 bases, with 8 bases between. The CDR3 nucleotides read TGTGCCAGCTCACCAGCTACCAACAAAAACATTCAGTACTTC. Amino acids: CASSPATNKNIQYF. Full variable domain (missing parts from reference TRBV18 and TRBJ2-4): NAGVMQNPRHLVRRRGQEARLRCSPMKGHSHVYWYRQLPEEGLKFMVYLQKENIIDESGMPKERFSAEFPKEGPSILRIQQVVRGDSAAYFCASSPATNKNIQYFGAGTRLSVL.

The gene calls are TRBV30 and TRBJ2-1; 13 bases are a match to TRBD2. After removal of 0 bases from V and 5 bases from J, the junction contained 7 bases not matched to a gene. Germline CDR1 GTSNPN, CDR2 SVGIG (reference sequence). CDR3 length equals 17 residues. CDR3 sequence reads: CAWSVTSGRGGNNEQFF. The CDR3 DNA is TGTGCCTGGAGTGTAACTAGCGGGAGGGGGGGGAACAATGAGCAGTTCTTC.

The V call is TRBV14, the J call TRBJ2-1, with TRBD2 matching 8 bases. Germline V gene sequence: CDR1 SGHDN, CDR2 FVKESK. CDR3 length: 13 amino acids. J gave up 10 bases and V 4 bases, and 6 bases lay outside the gene matches. This CDR3 reads CASSPTLAGEQFF. DNA for the CDR3: TGTGCCAGCAGCCCCACCTTAGCGGGAGAGCAGTTCTTC.

The chain uses TRBV19 and TRBJ1-4, with D perhaps matching TRBD1 (6 bases). The CDR3 runs 14 residues. Germline CDR1 LNHDA, CDR2 SQIVND (reference sequence). V gave up 3 bases and J gave up 5 bases, with 10 bases separating them. The CDR3 protein is CASSIRDKNEKLFF. The CDR3, as DNA: TGTGCCAGTAGTATCCGGGACAAGAATGAAAAACTGTTTTTT.

The chain links TRBV7-9 to TRBJ1-6; 7 nucleotides align to TRBD1. From germline, CDR1 is SEHNR and CDR2 FQNEAQ (reference sequence). The length of the CDR3 is 14 residues. J lost 6 bases, V lost 7 bases, and 6 bases had no gene match. CDR3 residues: CASTATGANSPLHF. The CDR3 DNA follows: TGTGCCAGCACCGCAACAGGGGCTAATTCACCCCTCCACTTT.

This chain connects TRBV5-1 to TRBJ2-2, with a possible D match to TRBD1 (6 bases). The V end lost 2 bases, the J end lost 2 bases, and 10 bases lay between the germline ends. Germline V gene lookup returns CDR1 SGHRS and CDR2 YFSETQ. This CDR3 region has 15 residues. The chain's CDR3 is CASSFQGPNTGELFF. Written as DNA, the CDR3 is TGCGCCAGCAGCTTCCAGGGGCCCAACACCGGGGAGCTGTTTTTT.

The J gene is TRBJ1-2, the V gene TRBV11-3; 10 bases align to TRBD1. After removal of 4 bases from V and 5 bases from J, the junction contained 7 bases not matched to a gene. Germline lookup yields CDR1 SGHNT and CDR2 YENEEA. The CDR3 runs 15 residues. The CDR3: CASSSKTGGVYGYTF. The CDR3 DNA is TGTGCCAGCAGCTCTAAGACAGGGGGCGTTTATGGCTACACCTTC.